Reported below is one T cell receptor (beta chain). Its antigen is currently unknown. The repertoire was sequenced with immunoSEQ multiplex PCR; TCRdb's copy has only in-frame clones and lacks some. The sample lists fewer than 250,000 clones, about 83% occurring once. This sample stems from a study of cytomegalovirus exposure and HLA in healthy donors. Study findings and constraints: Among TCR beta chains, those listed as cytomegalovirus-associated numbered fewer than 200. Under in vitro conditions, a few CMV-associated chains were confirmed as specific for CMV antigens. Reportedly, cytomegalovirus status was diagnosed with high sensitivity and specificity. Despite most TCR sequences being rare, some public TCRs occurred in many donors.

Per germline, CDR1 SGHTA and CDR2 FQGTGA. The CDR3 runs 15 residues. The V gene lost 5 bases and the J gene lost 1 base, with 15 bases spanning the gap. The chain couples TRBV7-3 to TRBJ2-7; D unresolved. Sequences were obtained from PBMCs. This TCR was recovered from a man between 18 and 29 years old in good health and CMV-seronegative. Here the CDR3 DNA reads TGTGCCAGCAGCCTCGAGATAGTCCCTTCCTACGAGCAGTACTTC. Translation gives CASSLEIVPSYEQYF.